The table lists the clone carrying this TCR beta chain with a few counts. Antigen unknown. TCRdb fed the RT-PCR reads into MiXCR, producing one record per CDR3 protein. Of 500,000 or so distinct CDR3 sequences in the sample, approximately 11% were seen once. V gave up 6 bases and J gave up 8 bases; unmatched junction bases: 11. Germline assignment: CDR1 DFQATT and CDR2 SNEGSKA (reference sequence). The CDR3 is 13 residues long. This sample was taken from a study of response to subunit inactivated influenza vaccine. General observations from the study: Each seasonal influenza vaccination recruits few new T cells, the authors suggested.

The TCR sequence derives from a man aged 45-65 years who received an inactivated influenza vaccine. Specimen: PBMCs from blood, collected 45 days after vaccination. V and J are TRBV20-1 and TRBJ1-2; 8 bases match TRBD1. The chain's CDR3 is CSATNRGARGYTF. The DNA of the CDR3 is TGCAGTGCAACTAACAGGGGGGCACGGGGCTACACCTTC.